The 10 T cell receptor beta chains below all came from one sample that was sequenced in a study of regulatory T cells in long-lasting Graves disease. Arm-PCR of CDR3 regions with iRepertoire HTBI primers generated TCR beta libraries. Via MiXCR, TCRdb re-called the multiplex PCR reads, giving one row per CDR3 protein. This sample has 600,000 to 850,000 distinct CDR3 sequences, with around 30% found just once. Time point indicated: persistent/refractory GD, antithyroid drugs over 5 years with positive TRAb. Researchers made the TCR library from RNA that was extracted from PBMCs. Sequences were derived from peripheral blood mononuclear cells (PBMCs), sampled when the disease was refractory, from a patient treated with antithyroid drugs. These receptors were collected from a female donor with Graves disease.

This sequence joins TRBV20-1 and TRBJ2-7; no clear D gene. V lost 3 bases and J 4 bases, leaving 10 bases between the germline ends. CDR3 size: 12 residues. Germline-derived CDR1 and CDR2 are DFQATT and SNEGSKA (reference sequence). The CDR3 sequence is CSASRSGYEQYF. In DNA form, the CDR3 reads TGCAGTGCTAGTAGGTCCGGGTACGAGCAGTACTTC.

Only a few counts were recorded for this clonotype. The V call is TRBV20-1, the J call TRBJ2-4; D ambiguous. V was shortened by 6 bases and J by 5 bases, with 14 bases between the two germline ends. The CDR3 is 13 amino acids. Germline CDR1 and CDR2: DFQATT and SNEGSKA (reference sequence). CDR3 bases: TGCAGTGCCCCCGCCGAACTTGAAAACATTCAGTACTTC. It encodes CSAPAELENIQYF.

This chain connects TRBV19 to TRBJ1-2; TRBD1 matches 8 bases. V shed 10 bases, J shed 5 bases, and the junction held 9 bases outside the gene matches. This CDR3 has 13 residues. Germline V CDR1 and CDR2: LNHDA, SQIVND (reference sequence). In nucleotides, the CDR3 is TGTGCCACAACCCCGGACAGGGCGTATGGCTACACCTTC. Its protein is CATTPDRAYGYTF.

This clonotype was recorded a few times. The chain is built from TRBV6-1 and TRBJ1-1; 10 bases agree with TRBD1. CDR1 is MNHNS, CDR2 SASEGT, per germline. Losses at the gene ends were 0 bases for V and 11 bases for J; bases not matched to a gene: 9. This CDR3 contains 15 residues. The CDR3, as DNA: TGTGCCAGCAGTGAAGCGCCCGGGACAGGGGCAGTCGCTTTCTTT. This translates into CASSEAPGTGAVAFF.

This clonotype has a handful of counts. The V and J genes are TRBV9 and TRBJ1-2; possible D gene TRBD1, 6 bases. From germline, CDR1 is SGDLS and CDR2 YYNGEE. The CDR3 covers 16 residues. The germline V and J ends were trimmed by 0 bases and 5 bases, with 17 bases remaining between them. The CDR3 loop is CASSVAKDRRKYGYTF. CDR3 coding DNA: TGTGCCAGCAGCGTAGCTAAGGACAGAAGAAAATATGGCTACACCTTC.

The rearrangement links TRBV6-2 or TRBV6-3 to TRBJ2-7; maybe TRBD1 (6 bases). The germline gives CDR1 MNHEY, CDR2 SVGEGT. V lost 5 bases to trimming and J lost 5 bases, with 16 bases between them. This CDR3 has 14 amino acids. CDR3 amino acids: CASSEKQGNHEQYF. As DNA, the CDR3 is TGTGCCAGCAGTGAAAAGCAGGGGAACCACGAGCAGTACTTC.

This clonotype was picked up a small number of times. The DNA for the CDR3 is TGCGCCAGCAGCCAAGGCGACAGGTGGGGCTATGGCTACACCTTC. The encoded protein is CASSQGDRWGYGYTF. The J gene is TRBJ1-2, the V gene TRBV4-1, with D possibly matching TRBD1 (6 bases). CDR1 and CDR2 from the germline V gene are MGHRA and YSYEKL. Trimming stripped 1 base from V and 4 bases from J, with 13 bases between. The CDR3 loop spans 15 amino acids.

V gene TRBV7-9 combines with J gene TRBJ1-1; no clear D. Trimming took 1 base from V and 8 from J, leaving 14 bases between them. This CDR3 contains 14 residues. From germline, CDR1 is SEHNR and CDR2 FQNEAQ (reference sequence). CDR3 sequence reads: CASSLDAIRAEAFF. CDR3 bases: TGTGCCAGCAGCTTAGATGCCATCCGGGCCGAAGCTTTCTTT.

This clonotype came up many times. In DNA form, the CDR3 reads TGTGCCAGCCGGGACGGCACCCAAGAGACCCAGTACTTC. Its translation is CASRDGTQETQYF. The V call is TRBV2, the J call TRBJ2-5; TRBD1 or TRBD2 may be the D gene (5 bases each). The V and J ends lost 8 bases and 1 base respectively, with 11 bases between them. The CDR3 is 13 amino acids. From germline, CDR1 is SNHLY and CDR2 FYNNEI.

This clonotype was seen once. This sequence joins TRBV29-1 and TRBJ2-7; 9 nucleotides match TRBD1. CDR3 length: 14 residues. The germline V gene encodes CDR1 SQVTM and CDR2 ANQGSEA. Trimming removed 0 bases from V and 5 bases from J; junction bases left unmatched: 5. CDR3 bases: TGCAGCGTTGAAGATTTGGGACAGGGCAACGAGCAGTACTTC. It codes for CSVEDLGQGNEQYF.